This T cell receptor beta chain was identified during a study of cytomegalovirus exposure and HLA in healthy donors. Regarding the study as a whole: Listed as cytomegalovirus-associated were 150 to 200 TCR beta chains. Later analysis identified several of the most significant clusters that appeared linked to common viral pathogens.

Primers: 60 Vbeta forward and 13 Jbeta reverse. Repertoires were generated with immunoSEQ multiplex PCR, while TCRdb's copy carries only in-frame clones and drops some. The sample lists 210,000 or so clones, 70% to 85% occurring once. Trimming left V 5 bases short and J 1 base short, with 6 bases between. Germline V gene lookup returns CDR1 SEHNR and CDR2 FQNEAQ (reference sequence). The CDR3 consists of 13 residues. With respect to this clone: What it recognizes is unknown.

This receptor was identified in a girl aged 2-15 years in good health and CMV-seronegative. V usage is TRBV7-9 and J usage is TRBJ2-1; D gene uncertain. The source material was PBMCs. Here the CDR3 reads CASSPKSYNEQFF. The CDR3 nucleotides read TGTGCCAGCAGCCCCAAATCCTACAATGAGCAGTTCTTC.